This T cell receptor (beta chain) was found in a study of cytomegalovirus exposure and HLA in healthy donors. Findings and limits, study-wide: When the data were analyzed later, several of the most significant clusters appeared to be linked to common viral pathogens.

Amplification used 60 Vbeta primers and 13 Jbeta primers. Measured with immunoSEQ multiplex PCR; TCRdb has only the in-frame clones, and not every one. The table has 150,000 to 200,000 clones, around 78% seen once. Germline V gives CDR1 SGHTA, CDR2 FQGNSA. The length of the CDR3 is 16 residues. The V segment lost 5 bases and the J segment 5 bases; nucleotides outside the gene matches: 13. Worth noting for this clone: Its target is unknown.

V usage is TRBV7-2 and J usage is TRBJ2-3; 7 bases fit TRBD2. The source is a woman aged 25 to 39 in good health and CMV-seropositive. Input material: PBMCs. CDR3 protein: CASSRTSVKFGDTQYF. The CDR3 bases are TGTGCCAGCAGCCGGACTAGTGTCAAGTTTGGAGATACGCAGTATTTT.